The present TCR beta chain was sequenced within a study of radiotherapy plus CTLA-4 blockade in lung cancer. Germline V gene data show CDR1 as MDHEN and CDR2 as SYDVKM. The CDR3 spans 15 residues. The trim removed 6 bases at V and 1 base at J, leaving 5 bases unmatched. Some clones are missing from TCRdb's copy, which holds only in-frame ones; the method was immunoSEQ multiplex PCR. The sample lists 35,000 or so clones; more than 80% were seen once. The source material was peripheral blood, sampled from a patient treated with radiotherapy plus ipilimumab. The chain recombines TRBV28 with TRBJ1-4, with TRBD1 matching over 7 bases. The receptor comes from a human donor with non-small cell lung cancer who had stable disease on radiotherapy plus ipilimumab. The chain's CDR3 is CASRRGGGTNEKLFF. CDR3 sequence (DNA): TGTGCCAGCAGACGAGGGGGCGGAACTAATGAAAAACTGTTTTTT. Based on the CDR3 plus reference TRBV28 and TRBJ1-4, the full variable domain is DVKVTQSSRYLVKRTGEKVFLECVQDMDHENMFWYRQDPGLGLRLIYFSYDVKMKEKGDIPEGYSVSREKKERFSLILESASTNQTSMYLCASRRGGGTNEKLFFGSGTQLSVL.